This note documents a single TCR beta chain sequence. Its matching antigen is unknown. The PCR ran on 60 Vbeta and 13 Jbeta primers. Profiling relied on immunoSEQ multiplex PCR, and the TCRdb table lists in-frame clones only, not all of them. The sample has more than 85,000 clones, 76% seen once. These data are taken from a study of cytomegalovirus exposure and HLA in healthy donors. Findings and limits, study-wide: A previous analysis found most TCR beta V segments productive roughly 90% or roughly 30% of the time. A missense DCLRE1C variant was associated with V- and J-gene trimming of TCR beta chains in a later analysis, and an independent cohort replicated the association. Among immune exposure information, only CMV serostatus was available.

The clonotype originates from a man between 40 and 49 years old in good health and CMV-seropositive. Sequenced: PBMCs.

In nucleotides, the CDR3 is TGTGCCAGCAGTGATGACAGAACTTCTCAGCCCCAGCATTTT. Protein sequence: CASSDDRTSQPQHF. The rearrangement joins TRBV6-1 to TRBJ1-5; the D gene is possibly TRBD1 (5 bases). V lost 3 bases, J lost 6 bases, and 12 bases lay in between. CDR1 is MNHNS and CDR2 is SASEGT in the germline V gene. The CDR3 length is 14 residues.